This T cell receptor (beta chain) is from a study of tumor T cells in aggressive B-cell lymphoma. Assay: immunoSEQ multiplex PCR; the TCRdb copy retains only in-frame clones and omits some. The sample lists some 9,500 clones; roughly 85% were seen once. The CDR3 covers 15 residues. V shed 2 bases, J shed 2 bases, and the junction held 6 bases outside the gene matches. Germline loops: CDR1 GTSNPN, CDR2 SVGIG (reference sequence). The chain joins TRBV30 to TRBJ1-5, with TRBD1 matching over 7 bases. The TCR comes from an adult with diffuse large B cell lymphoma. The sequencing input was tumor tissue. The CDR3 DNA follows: TGTGCCTGGAGTCCTCAGGGGGGCGGCAATCAGCCCCAGCATTTT. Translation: CAWSPQGGGNQPQHF.